The sequence of this T cell receptor (beta chain) was determined in a study of cytomegalovirus exposure and HLA in healthy donors. In germline, CDR1 is ENHRY, CDR2 SYGVKD. V lost 10 bases and J lost 5, with 20 bases in between. This CDR3 region has 14 residues. The primer mix had 60 Vbeta and 13 Jbeta primers. In the study's own analysis: The count from a later analysis was 70 million to 85 million unique TCR beta chains, 9.5 million to 11 million of them shared. Repertoires were generated with immunoSEQ multiplex PCR, while TCRdb's copy carries only in-frame clones and drops some. The DNA was the basis for D and trimming; V, J and clone size are from that table. The sample carries tens of thousands of clones, roughly 8.2% recorded once.

The clonotype originates from a man aged 45-60 years in good health and CMV-seronegative. The source material was PBMCs. This rearrangement joins TRBV10-3 to TRBJ2-5, with a tentative D call TRBD2 (6 bases). CDR3 nucleotides: TGTGCCACCACCCCAGGAGGGCGGGTTGAGACCCAGTACTTC. It codes for CATTPGGRVETQYF.